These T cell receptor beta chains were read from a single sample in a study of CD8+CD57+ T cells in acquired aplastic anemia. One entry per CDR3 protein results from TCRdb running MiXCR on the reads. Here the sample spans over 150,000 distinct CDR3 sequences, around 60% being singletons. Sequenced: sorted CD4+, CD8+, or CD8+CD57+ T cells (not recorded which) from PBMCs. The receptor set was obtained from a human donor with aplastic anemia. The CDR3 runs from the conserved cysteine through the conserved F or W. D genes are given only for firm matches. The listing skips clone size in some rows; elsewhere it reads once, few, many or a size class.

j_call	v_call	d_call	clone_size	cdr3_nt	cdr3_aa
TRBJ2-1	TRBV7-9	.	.	TGTGCCAGCAGCTTAACGGGGAAGGATGAGCAGTTCTTC	CASSLTGKDEQFF
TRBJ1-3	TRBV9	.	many	TGTGCCAGCAGCGTAGGGCCGGTGAGCTCTGGAAACACCATATATTTT	CASSVGPVSSGNTIYF
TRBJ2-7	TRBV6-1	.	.	TGTGCCAGCAGTGAAAGGATGGGGGTCGACGAGCAGTACTTC	CASSERMGVDEQYF
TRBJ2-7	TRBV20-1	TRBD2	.	TGCAGTGCTAGATTTAGCGGGGCAACCTACGAGCAGTACTTC	CSARFSGATYEQYF
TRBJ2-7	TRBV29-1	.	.	TGCAGCGTTAAGAACGAGCGGAGGGGGAACGAGCAGTACTTC	CSVKNERRGNEQYF
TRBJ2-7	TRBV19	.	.	TGTGCCAGTAGGAGCCGGGACATACTCTACGAGCAGTACTTC	CASRSRDILYEQYF
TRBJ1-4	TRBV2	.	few	TGTGCCAGCAGGGCGGAGGTTGAAAAACTGTTTTTT	CASRAEVEKLFF
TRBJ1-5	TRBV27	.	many	TGTGCCAGCAGTCCAACGGGGTGGAATCAGCCCCAGCATTTT	CASSPTGWNQPQHF
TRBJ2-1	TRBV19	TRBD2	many	TGTGCCAGTAGCCCAGGGGCGGGGGGGGTTGAGCAGTTCTTC	CASSPGAGGVEQFF
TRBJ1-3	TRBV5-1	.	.	TGCGCCAGCAGCTTGTTTGGGTCTCAATCTGGAAACACCATATATTTT	CASSLFGSQSGNTIYF
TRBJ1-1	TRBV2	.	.	TGTGCCAGCAGTGAAGCGCAGATGAACACTGAAGCTTTCTTT	CASSEAQMNTEAFF
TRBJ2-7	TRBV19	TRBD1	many	TGTGCCAGTACGACAGGGGAGAACGAGCAGTACTTC	CASTTGENEQYF
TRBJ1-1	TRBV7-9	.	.	TGTGCCAGCAGCTTATCTGAGGGTATTGCTTTCTTT	CASSLSEGIAFF
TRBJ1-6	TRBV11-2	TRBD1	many	TGTGCCAGCAGCCTGGGACAGGGTTATAGGTCACCCCTCCACTTT	CASSLGQGYRSPLHF
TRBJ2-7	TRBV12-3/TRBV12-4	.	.	TGTGCCAGCACTGGAGCGGTCCACGAGCAGTACTTC	CASTGAVHEQYF
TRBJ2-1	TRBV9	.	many	TGTGCCAGCAGCGTTTTCGGAGCGGATACCTACAATGAGCAGTTCTTC	CASSVFGADTYNEQFF
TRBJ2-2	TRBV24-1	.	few	TGTGCCACCAATGGGGCGAGCGGGGAGCTGTTTTTT	CATNGASGELFF
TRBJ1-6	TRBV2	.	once	TGTGCCAGCAGGGGGGGAAGCTCCTATAATTCACCCCTCCACTTT	CASRGGSSYNSPLHF
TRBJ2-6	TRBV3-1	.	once	TGTGCCAGCAGCCCCGAGGCGTTTGGGGCCAACGTCCTGACTTTC	CASSPEAFGANVLTF
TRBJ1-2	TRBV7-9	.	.	TGTGCCAGCAGCTTAGATTGGAGGGGTGCCTATGGCTACACCTTC	CASSLDWRGAYGYTF
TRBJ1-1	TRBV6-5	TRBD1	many	TGTGCCAGCAGTCTCATCTCGGGGGACAGGGGGTTTGCTTTCTTT	CASSLISGDRGFAFF
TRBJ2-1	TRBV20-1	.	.	TGCAGTGCTACCTTCAATGAGCAGTTCTTC	CSATFNEQFF
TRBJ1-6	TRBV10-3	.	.	TGTGCCATCAGTATGACACAAAATAATTCACCCCTCCACTTT	CAISMTQNNSPLHF
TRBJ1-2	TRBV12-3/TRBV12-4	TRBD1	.	TGTGCCAGCAGTTCCGACAGGGTTATCTATGGCTACACCTTC	CASSSDRVIYGYTF
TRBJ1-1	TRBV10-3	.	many	TGTGCCATCAGTGACGACAGTACCTATCTGAACACTGAAGCTTTCTTT	CAISDDSTYLNTEAFF
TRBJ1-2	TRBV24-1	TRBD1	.	TGTGCCACCAGTGATTCCGACAGGGGAACAGGCTACACCTTC	CATSDSDRGTGYTF
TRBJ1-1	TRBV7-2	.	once	TGTGCCAGCAGCTTAGACCGTGATTCCACTGAAGCTTTCTTT	CASSLDRDSTEAFF